Below are 12 T cell receptor beta chains sequenced from a single sample in a study of blood T cells in healthy people across ages. Sample-barcoded 5' priming and a J-beta primer mix drove a second PCR of about 6 to 12 cycles. TCRdb independently ran MiXCR on the 5' RACE reads; one entry per CDR3 protein. This table holds 650,000 to 800,000 distinct CDR3 sequences, around two fifths found once. Sequencing input: blood. The receptors were sampled from a man between 60 and 75 years old in good health.

The chain combines TRBV5-1 with TRBJ2-5; 14 bases line up with TRBD2. From germline, CDR1 is SGHRS and CDR2 YFSETQ. This CDR3 has 15 residues. Trimming took 4 bases from V and 5 from J; bases not matched to a gene: 4. The CDR3 loop is CASSKTSGGAETQYF. The CDR3 region has the DNA TGCGCCAGCAGCAAGACTAGCGGGGGGGCGGAGACCCAGTACTTC.

V gene TRBV6-2 or TRBV6-3 combines with J gene TRBJ2-5; a weak D match, TRBD1 (5 bases). Germline CDR1 is MNHEY and CDR2 is SVGEGT. This CDR3 comprises 15 residues. V was shortened by 0 bases and J by 4 bases, with 12 bases between the two germline ends. CDR3 protein: CASSYSMGRGETQYF. DNA for the CDR3: TGTGCCAGCAGTTACTCGATGGGGCGCGGAGAGACCCAGTACTTC.

CDR3 DNA sequence: TGTGCCAGCAGCGTATTTGGGGGACTCCAAGAGACCCAGTACTTC. Translating it yields CASSVFGGLQETQYF. This chain joins TRBV9 and TRBJ2-5; tentative D call: TRBD2 (6 bases). V was pared by 1 base and J by 1 base, with 11 bases between. The CDR3 runs to 15 residues. In germline, CDR1 is SGDLS, CDR2 YYNGEE. Full variable domain (outside the CDR3, taken from reference TRBV9 and TRBJ2-5): DSGVTQTPKHLITATGQRVTLRCSPRSGDLSVYWYQQSLDQGLQFLIQYYNGEERAKGNILERFSAQQFPDLHSELNLSSLELGDSALYFCASSVFGGLQETQYFGPGTRLLVL.

V gene TRBV7-3 combines with J gene TRBJ2-3; D not certain. Trimming cost V 1 base and J 4 bases, with 9 bases left between them. The V gene's germline CDR1 is SGHTA and CDR2 FQGTGA. This CDR3 spans 14 amino acids. For the CDR3, the DNA is TGTGCCAGCAGCTTAATAGGGATAGCAGATACGCAGTATTTT. Protein sequence: CASSLIGIADTQYF.

A few counts support this clonotype. V usage is TRBV5-1 and J usage is TRBJ2-1; 8 bases are a match to TRBD1. This CDR3 region has 15 residues. V lost 4 bases and J lost 8; bases outside the gene matches: 11. Germline assignment: CDR1 SGHRS and CDR2 YFSETQ. In DNA form, the CDR3 reads TGCGCCAGCAGCGCAAGGACAGGGCTAGGGGATGAGCAGTTCTTC. Its translation is CASSARTGLGDEQFF.

Points on this clonotype: Mismatch with germline at one junction end may stem from a read error. The rearrangement joins TRBV29-1 to TRBJ2-7; D tentatively reads TRBD1 or TRBD2 (5 bases each). CDR1 SQVTM and CDR2 ANQGSEA come from the germline V gene. There are 11 residues in the CDR3. This CDR3 is CSVISGGERYF. CDR3 coding DNA: TGCAGCGTCATATCTGGGGGTGAGCGGTACTTC.

V is TRBV29-1 and J is TRBJ2-3, with TRBD2 identical over 7 bases. Trimming took 2 bases from V and 8 from J; bases not matched to a gene: 7. This CDR3 has 13 amino acids. CDR1 is SQVTM, CDR2 ANQGSEA, per germline. Written as DNA, the CDR3 is TGCAGCGTTGAATTTGGGACTACCTTTACGCAGTATTTT. Translating gives CSVEFGTTFTQYF.

As regards this clonotype: An end of the junction differs from the germline gene, which may be a read error. V gene TRBV10-3 combines with J gene TRBJ2-7; 9 positions match TRBD1. The last part of the DNA fits TRBJ2-5 better; the J call may be wrong. CDR3 length: 15 amino acids. Germline loops: CDR1 ENHRY, CDR2 SYGVKD. The DNA of the CDR3 is TGTACCATCAGTGAGCCACTGACAGGGGGGGAGACCCAGTACTTC. This encodes CTISEPLTGGETQYF.

The chain combines TRBV20-1 with TRBJ2-7; D remains unclear. The germline V gene encodes CDR1 DFQATT and CDR2 SNEGSKA (reference sequence). This CDR3 comprises 10 residues. The CDR3 reads CNVSLYEQYF. CDR3 nucleotide sequence: TGCAATGTTTCGCTCTACGAGCAGTACTTC.

This clonotype was picked up many times. This sequence joins TRBV3-1 and TRBJ1-1; possible D gene TRBD1, 6 bases. V was clipped by 6 bases and J by 4 bases, with 15 bases between them. The CDR3 is made up of 14 amino acids. Germline assignment: CDR1 LGHDT and CDR2 YNNKEL (reference sequence). Written as DNA, the CDR3 is TGTGCCAGCAGGGGAGGGGGAGTTGGCACTGAAGCTTTCTTT. Translation: CASRGGGVGTEAFF.

The chain carries TRBV3-1 and TRBJ2-7; TRBD2 matches 13 bases. Per the germline V gene, CDR1 is LGHDT and CDR2 is YNNKEL (reference sequence). CDR3 length equals 16 residues. Germline trimming cut 4 bases from V and 1 base from J; bases unmatched to any gene: 4. The CDR3 spells CASSLTSGGMSYEQYF. CDR3 coding DNA: TGTGCCAGCAGCCTGACTAGCGGGGGGATGTCCTACGAGCAGTACTTC.

The rearrangement links TRBV7-9 to TRBJ2-1, with TRBD2 matching over 8 bases. This CDR3 has 14 residues. Germline CDR1 is SEHNR and CDR2 is FQNEAQ (reference sequence). V lost 2 bases to trimming and J lost 8 bases; unmatched junction nucleotides: 5. The CDR3 here is CASSLTGGPHEQFF. CDR3 nucleotide sequence: TGTGCCAGCAGCTTAACGGGGGGGCCCCATGAGCAGTTCTTC.